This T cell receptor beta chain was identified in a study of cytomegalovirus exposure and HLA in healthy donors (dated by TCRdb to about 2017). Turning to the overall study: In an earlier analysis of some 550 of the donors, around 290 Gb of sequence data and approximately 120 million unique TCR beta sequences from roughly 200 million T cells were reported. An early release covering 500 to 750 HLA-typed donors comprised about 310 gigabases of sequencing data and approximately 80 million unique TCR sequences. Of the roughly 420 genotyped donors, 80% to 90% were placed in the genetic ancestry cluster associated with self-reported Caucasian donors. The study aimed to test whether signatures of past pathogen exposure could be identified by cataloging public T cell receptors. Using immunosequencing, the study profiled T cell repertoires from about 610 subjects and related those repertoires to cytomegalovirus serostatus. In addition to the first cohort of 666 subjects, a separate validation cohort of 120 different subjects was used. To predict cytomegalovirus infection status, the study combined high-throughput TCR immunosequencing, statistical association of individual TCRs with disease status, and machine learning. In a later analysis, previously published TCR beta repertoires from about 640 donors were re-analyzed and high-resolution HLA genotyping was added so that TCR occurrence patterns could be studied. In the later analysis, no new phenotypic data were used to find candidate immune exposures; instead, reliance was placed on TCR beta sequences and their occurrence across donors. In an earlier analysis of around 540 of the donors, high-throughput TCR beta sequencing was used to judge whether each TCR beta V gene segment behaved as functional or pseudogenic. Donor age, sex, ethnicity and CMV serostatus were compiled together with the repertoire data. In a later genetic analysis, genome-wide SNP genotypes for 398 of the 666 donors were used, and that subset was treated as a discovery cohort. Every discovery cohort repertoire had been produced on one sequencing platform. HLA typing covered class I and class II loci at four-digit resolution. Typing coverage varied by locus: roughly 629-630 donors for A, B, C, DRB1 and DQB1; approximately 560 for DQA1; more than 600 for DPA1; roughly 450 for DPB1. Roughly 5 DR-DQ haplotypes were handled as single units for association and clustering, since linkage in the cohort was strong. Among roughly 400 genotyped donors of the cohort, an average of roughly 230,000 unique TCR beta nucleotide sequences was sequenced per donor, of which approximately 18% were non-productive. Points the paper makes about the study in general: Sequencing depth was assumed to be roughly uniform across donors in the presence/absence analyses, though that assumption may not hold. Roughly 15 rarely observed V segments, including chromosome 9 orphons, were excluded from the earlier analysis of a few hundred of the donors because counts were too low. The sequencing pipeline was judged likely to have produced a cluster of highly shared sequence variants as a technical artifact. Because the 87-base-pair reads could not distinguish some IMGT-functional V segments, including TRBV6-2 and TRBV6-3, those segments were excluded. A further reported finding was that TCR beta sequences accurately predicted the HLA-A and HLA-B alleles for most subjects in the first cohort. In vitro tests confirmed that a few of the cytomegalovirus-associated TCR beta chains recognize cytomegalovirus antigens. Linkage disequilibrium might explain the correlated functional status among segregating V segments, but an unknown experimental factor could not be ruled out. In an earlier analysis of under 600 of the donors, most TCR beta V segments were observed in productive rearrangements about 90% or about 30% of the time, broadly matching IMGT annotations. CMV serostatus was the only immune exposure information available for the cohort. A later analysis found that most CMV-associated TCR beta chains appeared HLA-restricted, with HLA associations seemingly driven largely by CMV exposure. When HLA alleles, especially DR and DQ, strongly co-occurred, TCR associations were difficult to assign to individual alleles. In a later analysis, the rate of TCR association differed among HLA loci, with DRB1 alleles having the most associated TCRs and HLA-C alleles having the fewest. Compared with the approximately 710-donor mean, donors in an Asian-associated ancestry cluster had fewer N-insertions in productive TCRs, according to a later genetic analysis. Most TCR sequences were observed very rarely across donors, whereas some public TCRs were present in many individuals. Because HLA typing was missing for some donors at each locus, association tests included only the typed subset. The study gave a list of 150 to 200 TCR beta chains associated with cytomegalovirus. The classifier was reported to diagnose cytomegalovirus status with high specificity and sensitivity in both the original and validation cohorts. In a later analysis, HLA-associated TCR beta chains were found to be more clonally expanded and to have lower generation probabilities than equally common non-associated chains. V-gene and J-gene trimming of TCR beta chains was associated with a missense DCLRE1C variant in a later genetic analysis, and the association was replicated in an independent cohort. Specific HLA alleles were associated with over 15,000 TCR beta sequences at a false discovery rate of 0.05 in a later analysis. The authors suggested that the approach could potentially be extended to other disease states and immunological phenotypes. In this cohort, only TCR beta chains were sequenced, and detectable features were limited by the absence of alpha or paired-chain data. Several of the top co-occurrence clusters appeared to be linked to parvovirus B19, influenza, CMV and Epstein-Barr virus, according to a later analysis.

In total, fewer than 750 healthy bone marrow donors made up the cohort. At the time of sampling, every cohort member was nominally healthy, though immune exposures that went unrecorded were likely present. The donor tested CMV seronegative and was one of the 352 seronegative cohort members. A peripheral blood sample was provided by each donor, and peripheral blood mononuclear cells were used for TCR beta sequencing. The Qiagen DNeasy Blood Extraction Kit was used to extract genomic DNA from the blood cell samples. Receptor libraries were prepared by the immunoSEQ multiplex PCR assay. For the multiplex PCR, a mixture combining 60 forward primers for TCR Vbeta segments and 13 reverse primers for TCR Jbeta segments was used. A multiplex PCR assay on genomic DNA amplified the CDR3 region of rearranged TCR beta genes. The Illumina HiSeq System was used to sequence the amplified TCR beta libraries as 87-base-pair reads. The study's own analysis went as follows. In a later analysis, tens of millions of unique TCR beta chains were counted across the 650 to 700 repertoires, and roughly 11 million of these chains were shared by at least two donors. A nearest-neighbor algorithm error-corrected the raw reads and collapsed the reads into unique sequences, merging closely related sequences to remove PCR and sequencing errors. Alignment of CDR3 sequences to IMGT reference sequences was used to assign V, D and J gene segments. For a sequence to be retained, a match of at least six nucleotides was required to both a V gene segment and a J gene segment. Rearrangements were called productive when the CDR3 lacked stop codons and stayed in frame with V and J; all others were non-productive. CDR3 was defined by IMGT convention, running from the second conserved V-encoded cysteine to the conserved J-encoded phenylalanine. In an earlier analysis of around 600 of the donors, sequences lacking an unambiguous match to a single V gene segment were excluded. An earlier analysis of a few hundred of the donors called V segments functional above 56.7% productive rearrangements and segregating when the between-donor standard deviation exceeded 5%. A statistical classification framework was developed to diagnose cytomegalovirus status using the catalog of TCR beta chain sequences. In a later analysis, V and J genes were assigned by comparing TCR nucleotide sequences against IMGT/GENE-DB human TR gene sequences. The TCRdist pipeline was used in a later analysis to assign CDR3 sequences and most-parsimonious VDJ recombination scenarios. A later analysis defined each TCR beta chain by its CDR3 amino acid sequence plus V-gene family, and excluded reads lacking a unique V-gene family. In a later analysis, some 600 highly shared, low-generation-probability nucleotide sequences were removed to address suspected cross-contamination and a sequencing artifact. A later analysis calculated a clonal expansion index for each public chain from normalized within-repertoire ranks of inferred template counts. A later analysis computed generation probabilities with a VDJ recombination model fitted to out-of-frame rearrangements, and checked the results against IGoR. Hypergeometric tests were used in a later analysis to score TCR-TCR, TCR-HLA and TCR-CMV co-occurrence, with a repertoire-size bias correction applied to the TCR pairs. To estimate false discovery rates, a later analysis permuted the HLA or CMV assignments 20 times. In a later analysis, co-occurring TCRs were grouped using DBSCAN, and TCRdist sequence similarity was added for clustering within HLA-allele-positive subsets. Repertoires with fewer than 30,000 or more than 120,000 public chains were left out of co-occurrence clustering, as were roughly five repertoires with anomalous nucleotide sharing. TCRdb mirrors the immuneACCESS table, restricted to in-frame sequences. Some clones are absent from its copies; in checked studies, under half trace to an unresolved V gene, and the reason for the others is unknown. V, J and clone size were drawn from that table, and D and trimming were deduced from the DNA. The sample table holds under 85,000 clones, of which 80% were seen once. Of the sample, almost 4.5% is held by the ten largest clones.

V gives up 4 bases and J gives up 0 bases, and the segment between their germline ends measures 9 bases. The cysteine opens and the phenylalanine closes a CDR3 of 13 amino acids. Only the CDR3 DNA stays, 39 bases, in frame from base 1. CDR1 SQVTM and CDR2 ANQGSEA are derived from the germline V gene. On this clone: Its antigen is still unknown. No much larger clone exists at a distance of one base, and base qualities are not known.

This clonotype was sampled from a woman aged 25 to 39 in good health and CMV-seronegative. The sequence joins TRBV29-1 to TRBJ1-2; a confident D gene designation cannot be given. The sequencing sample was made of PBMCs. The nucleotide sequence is TGCAGCGTTGGTCCAGGAACTAACTATGGCTACACCTTC. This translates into CSVGPGTNYGYTF. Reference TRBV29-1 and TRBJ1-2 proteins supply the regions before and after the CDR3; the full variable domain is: SAVISQKPSRDICQRGTSLTIQCQVDSQVTMMFWYRQQPGQSLTLIATANQGSEATYESGFVIDKFPISRPNLTFSTLTVSNMSPEDSSIYLCSVGPGTNYGYTFGSGTRLTVV.